The 32 T cell receptor beta chains reported below all come from one sample, sequenced in a study of control samples from healthy donors and cancer patients. The protocol was immunoSEQ multiplex PCR, while the TCRdb copy is restricted to in-frame clones and leaves out a portion. Of roughly 21,000 clones listed, approximately 81% are singletons. Source material: PBMCs. These receptor sequences come from a man between 60 and 75 years old with colorectal cancer.

This chain links TRBV2 with TRBJ1-1; D is ambiguous. Between the trimmed V and J ends, which lost 7 bases and 4 bases, there was a span of 13 bases. Looked up from germline, CDR1 is SNHLY and CDR2 is FYNNEI. The CDR3 length is 13 residues. CDR3 loop: CASTEQVGTEAFF. As DNA, the CDR3 is TGTGCCAGCACCGAGCAGGTGGGCACTGAAGCTTTCTTT.

The chain has TRBV28 and TRBJ2-7; perhaps TRBD2 as D (6 bases). The V gene's germline CDR1 is MDHEN and CDR2 SYDVKM. The CDR3 runs 14 residues. The V gene lost 7 bases and the J gene lost 3 bases, with 16 bases spanning the gap. The CDR3 DNA follows: TGTGCCAGCATCCAGGGAACGGGAGTCTACGAGCAGTACTTC. Its protein product is CASIQGTGVYEQYF.

The chain joins TRBV2 to TRBJ2-7, with D tentatively TRBD1 (5 bases). The CDR3 runs to 14 residues. Germline values: CDR1 SNHLY, CDR2 FYNNEI. Trimming cost V 3 bases and J 1 base, with 10 bases left between them. The CDR3 DNA reads as TGTGCCAGCAGTGATTTGACAGAATCCTACGAGCAGTACTTC. Protein sequence: CASSDLTESYEQYF.

The rearrangement uses TRBV19 and TRBJ1-1; D uncertain. Germline assignment: CDR1 LNHDA and CDR2 SQIVND (reference sequence). With 2 bases removed from V and 4 bases from J, the gap between germline ends came to 14 bases. The CDR3 spans 15 residues. Written as DNA, the CDR3 is TGTGCCAGTAGTATACCCCGGTTTGTAACCACTGAAGCTTTCTTT. This sequence encodes CASSIPRFVTTEAFF.

The V call is TRBV10-3, the J call TRBJ2-7, with D possibly matching TRBD1 (6 bases). The CDR3 has 15 amino acids. The germline V gene encodes CDR1 ENHRY and CDR2 SYGVKD. Trimming shortened V by 3 bases and J by 3 bases, and 15 bases separated the two germline ends. The CDR3 bases are TGTGCCATCAGTGATAGGGGGACCCGAATCTACGAGCAGTACTTC. It translates to CAISDRGTRIYEQYF.

The gene calls are TRBV7-2 and TRBJ1-1, with TRBD1 matching 9 bases. The CDR3 loop spans 15 amino acids. The V gene's germline CDR1 is SGHTA and CDR2 FQGNSA. V shed 7 bases, J shed 5 bases, and the junction held 11 bases outside the gene matches. DNA of the CDR3: TGTGCCAGCACAGAAAACAGGGGGCGGGGGACTGAAGCTTTCTTT. Amino acids: CASTENRGRGTEAFF.

The table lists this clone with a few counts. The chain links TRBV5-1 to TRBJ2-2; D remains unclear. Germline loops: CDR1 SGHRS, CDR2 YFSETQ. The V and J ends lost 4 bases and 0 bases respectively, with 7 bases between them. The CDR3 has 14 amino acids. The CDR3 loop reads CASSERPNTGELFF. CDR3 nucleotide sequence: TGCGCCAGCAGCGAGAGACCGAACACCGGGGAGCTGTTTTTT.

The chain couples TRBV6-1 to TRBJ2-3, with D perhaps matching TRBD2 (6 bases). The CDR3 consists of 13 residues. V was shortened by 3 bases and J by 6 bases, with 10 bases between the two germline ends. Per germline, CDR1 MNHNS and CDR2 SASEGT. The CDR3 DNA follows: TGTGCCAGCAGTGACGGGACTTGGGATACGCAGTATTTT. Translating gives CASSDGTWDTQYF.

This chain links TRBV14 with TRBJ2-1; 8 bases match TRBD1. After removal of 0 bases from V and 9 bases from J, the junction contained 16 bases not matched to a gene. The germline gives CDR1 SGHDN, CDR2 FVKESK. This CDR3 has 18 amino acids. The CDR3 coding sequence is TGTGCCAGCAGCCAAGATACACTGACAGGGGCTAGGTATAGTGAGCAGTTCTTC. Translated, it gives CASSQDTLTGARYSEQFF.

V is TRBV24-1 and J is TRBJ1-2; maybe TRBD1 (5 bases). V was pared by 4 bases and J by 1 base, with 12 bases between. This CDR3 comprises 15 residues. Looked up from germline, CDR1 is KGHDR and CDR2 is SFDVKD. The CDR3 DNA is TGTGCCACCAGTGAAGCAGGGCCGATTAACTATGGCTACACCTTC. Its translation: CATSEAGPINYGYTF.

The J gene is TRBJ1-2, the V gene TRBV15; D unclear. The CDR3 has 13 residues. The germline V and J ends were trimmed by 3 bases and 2 bases, with 7 bases remaining between them. Looked up from germline, CDR1 is LNHNV and CDR2 is YYDKDF (reference sequence). CDR3 amino acids: CATSRLQNYGYTF. The CDR3, as DNA: TGTGCCACCAGCAGGCTACAGAACTATGGCTACACCTTC.

J is TRBJ1-1 and V is TRBV19; no clear D. Germline V gives CDR1 LNHDA, CDR2 SQIVND (reference sequence). The CDR3 has 13 amino acids. V lost 3 bases to trimming and J lost 1 base, with 6 bases between them. CDR3 coding DNA: TGTGCCAGTAGTATTGGCCCGAACACTGAAGCTTTCTTT. This sequence encodes CASSIGPNTEAFF.

The chain joins TRBV6-5 to TRBJ2-3; D is tentatively TRBD1 or TRBD2 (5 bases each). The CDR3 is 13 residues long. CDR1 MNHEY and CDR2 SVGAGI come from the germline V gene. The germline V and J ends were trimmed by 5 bases and 7 bases, with 13 bases remaining between them. The CDR3 is CASSTGTPNTQYF. CDR3 DNA: TGTGCCAGCAGTACCGGGACCCCCAATACGCAGTATTTT.

The chain links TRBV7-2 to TRBJ1-5; D remains ambiguous. The V end was cut by 2 bases, the J end by 3 bases, with 8 bases between. CDR1 is SGHTA and CDR2 is FQGNSA in the germline V gene. This CDR3 is 14 amino acids long. CDR3 region: CASSLTSFNQPQHF. CDR3 nucleotide sequence: TGTGCCAGCAGCTTAACCAGCTTCAATCAGCCCCAGCATTTT.

The rearrangement uses TRBV10-3 and TRBJ1-6; D gene unclear. This CDR3 comprises 14 residues. Germline CDR1 reads ENHRY; CDR2 reads SYGVKD. With 5 bases removed from V and 10 bases from J, the gap between germline ends came to 15 bases. CDR3: CAISKTERESPLHF. CDR3 bases: TGTGCCATCAGTAAGACCGAGAGGGAATCACCCCTCCACTTT.

This clone was seen once. The rearrangement uses TRBV5-4 and TRBJ1-1; D call uncertain. The V end lost 4 bases, the J end lost 1 base, and 8 bases lay between the germline ends. Germline V gene lookup returns CDR1 SGHNT and CDR2 YYREEE (reference sequence). The CDR3 runs to 13 residues. The CDR3, as DNA: TGTGCCAGCAGCCCCAAGGGGAACACTGAAGCTTTCTTT. This encodes CASSPKGNTEAFF.

This rearrangement joins TRBV6-5 to TRBJ1-1, with D possibly TRBD1 on 5 matching bases. Germline V gene sequence: CDR1 MNHEY, CDR2 SVGAGI. The germline V and J ends were trimmed by 2 bases and 5 bases, with 6 bases remaining between them. The CDR3 length is 12 residues. The CDR3 is CASSYGGTEAFF. Written as DNA, the CDR3 is TGTGCCAGCAGTTACGGGGGAACTGAAGCTTTCTTT.

The rearrangement joins TRBV24-1 to TRBJ1-2, with 10 bases matching TRBD1. V dropped 1 base and J dropped 8; count of bases not matched to a gene: 6. The CDR3 loop spans 15 amino acids. CDR1 and CDR2 (germline): KGHDR, SFDVKD. Written as DNA, the CDR3 is TGTGCCACCAGTGATTTTGGGACAGGGGATAGAGGCTACACCTTC. Amino acids: CATSDFGTGDRGYTF.

The chain employs TRBV4-2 and TRBJ2-1; maybe TRBD2 (5 bases). Germline V gene sequence: CDR1 LGHNA, CDR2 YNFKEQ. Trimming shortened V by 5 bases and J by 0 bases, and 14 bases separated the two germline ends. The CDR3 contains 16 residues. CDR3 DNA sequence: TGTGCCAGCAGCTTCGCGGGCACGAGCTCCTACAATGAGCAGTTCTTC. This gives the protein CASSFAGTSSYNEQFF.

This rearrangement joins TRBV2 to TRBJ1-5; TRBD1 aligns across 7 bases. This CDR3 region has 13 residues. Germline V gives CDR1 SNHLY, CDR2 FYNNEI. Trimming took 4 bases from V and 4 from J; bases not matched to a gene: 1. This chain's CDR3 is CASSGDSNQPQHF. The CDR3 DNA follows: TGTGCCAGCAGTGGGGACAGTAATCAGCCCCAGCATTTT.

A single count supports this clone. Here the CDR3 reads CASSPLGGDYGNEQFF. The CDR3 region has the DNA TGTGCCAGCAGCCCTCTGGGGGGGGACTATGGAAATGAGCAGTTCTTC. The chain joins TRBV5-4 to TRBJ2-1, with 7 bases aligning to TRBD2. This CDR3 has 16 amino acids. Germline trimming cut 4 bases from V and 7 bases from J; bases unmatched to any gene: 14. Germline CDR1 and CDR2: SGHNT and YYREEE (reference sequence). Complete variable domain (other parts from reference TRBV5-4 and TRBJ2-1): ETGVTQSPTHLIKTRGQQVTLRCSSQSGHNTVSWYQQALGQGPQFIFQYYREEENGRGNFPPRFSGLQFPNYSSELNVNALELDDSALYLCASSPLGGDYGNEQFFGPGTRLTVL.

The chain carries TRBV11-3 and TRBJ1-1; maybe TRBD1 (6 bases). CDR3 size: 16 residues. Looked up from germline, CDR1 is SGHNT and CDR2 is YENEEA. V lost 3 bases to trimming and J lost 1 base, with 15 bases between them. CDR3 protein: CASSLGAREKNTEAFF. The CDR3 DNA reads as TGTGCCAGCAGCTTGGGGGCCAGGGAGAAGAACACTGAAGCTTTCTTT.

The chain has TRBV4-1 and TRBJ2-1; D gene uncertain. The CDR3 spans 17 residues. Deletions cut 4 bases from V and 3 bases from J, with 19 bases between. Germline V gives CDR1 MGHRA, CDR2 YSYEKL. The CDR3 DNA reads TGCGCCAGCAGCCCAAAAAGACTGACGAACTTCTACAATGAGCAGTTCTTC. This codes for CASSPKRLTNFYNEQFF.

This rearrangement joins TRBV10-3 to TRBJ1-1; 9 bases match TRBD1. V gave up 5 bases and J gave up 3 bases; unmatched junction bases: 1. There are 13 residues in the CDR3. Germline V gene data show CDR1 as ENHRY and CDR2 as SYGVKD. As DNA, the CDR3 is TGTGCCATCAGTAGGACAGGGGACACTGAAGCTTTCTTT. This sequence encodes CAISRTGDTEAFF.

This chain links TRBV7-9 with TRBJ2-1; perhaps TRBD1 as D (6 bases). Germline V lookup: CDR1 SEHNR, CDR2 FQNEAQ (reference sequence). The CDR3 consists of 15 residues. V dropped 4 bases and J dropped 9 bases, with 19 bases sitting between them. CDR3 sequence: CASSYRGQLVGEQFF. The CDR3 DNA reads as TGTGCCAGCAGCTACCGCGGACAGCTGGTCGGTGAGCAGTTCTTC.

J is TRBJ1-6 and V is TRBV13; 7 bases line up with TRBD1. Germline CDR1 and CDR2: PRHDT and FYEKMQ (reference sequence). CDR3 length equals 14 residues. After removal of 0 bases from V and 7 bases from J, the junction contained 0 bases not matched to a gene. Here the CDR3 reads CASSLGTGNSPLHF. The CDR3 coding sequence is TGTGCCAGCAGCTTAGGGACAGGGAATTCACCCCTCCACTTT.

The V and J genes are TRBV7-2 and TRBJ1-6; D is perhaps TRBD1 (6 bases). Germline CDR1 reads SGHTA; CDR2 reads FQGNSA. V was cut by 5 bases and J by 10 bases, with 15 bases left in between. This CDR3 contains 14 residues. The CDR3 nucleotides read TGTGCCAGCAGCCCCTCGTCAGGGGTCTCACCCCTCCACTTT. Residues: CASSPSSGVSPLHF.

V is TRBV29-1 and J is TRBJ1-4; no definite D call. There are 13 residues in the CDR3. With 3 bases removed from V and 0 bases from J, the gap between germline ends came to 5 bases. Germline values: CDR1 SQVTM, CDR2 ANQGSEA. CDR3 loop: CSVEVATNEKLFF. CDR3 sequence (DNA): TGCAGCGTTGAGGTTGCAACTAATGAAAAACTGTTTTTT. The variable domain in full, completed from reference TRBV29-1 and TRBJ1-4, reads SAVISQKPSRDICQRGTSLTIQCQVDSQVTMMFWYRQQPGQSLTLIATANQGSEATYESGFVIDKFPISRPNLTFSTLTVSNMSPEDSSIYLCSVEVATNEKLFFGSGTQLSVL.

This clone was seen more than once but under ten times. The V and J genes are TRBV27 and TRBJ1-5, with unresolved D. Germline V gives CDR1 MNHEY, CDR2 SMNVEV (reference sequence). V gave up 5 bases and J gave up 6 bases, with 14 bases separating them. The CDR3 consists of 14 residues. CDR3 amino acids: CASSPSGGSQPQHF. DNA of the CDR3: TGTGCCAGCAGTCCTTCAGGCGGAAGTCAGCCCCAGCATTTT.

V usage is TRBV6-6 and J usage is TRBJ1-1; a weak D match, TRBD1 (5 bases). V lost 8 bases and J 1 base, leaving 14 bases between the germline ends. This CDR3 has 14 amino acids. Germline V gene lookup returns CDR1 MNHNY and CDR2 SVGAGI (reference sequence). This CDR3 reads CASARGAGNTEAFF. DNA of the CDR3: TGTGCCAGCGCCCGAGGGGCTGGGAACACTGAAGCTTTCTTT.

The V call is TRBV4-1, the J call TRBJ2-3; D not certain. Trimming left V 3 bases short and J 7 bases short, with 8 bases between. CDR1 MGHRA and CDR2 YSYEKL come from the germline V gene. This CDR3 is built from 12 residues. The CDR3 nucleotides are TGCGCCAGCAGCCATCCTGGGAATACGCAGTATTTT. The encoded protein is CASSHPGNTQYF.

The chain couples TRBV12-5 to TRBJ1-6; 9 bases match TRBD1. Trimming at V came to 8 bases and at J to 10 bases, leaving 12 bases not matched to a gene. CDR3 length: 15 amino acids. The V gene's germline CDR1 is LGHNT and CDR2 FRNRAP. CDR3 sequence reads: CASRRQGELRSPLHF. As DNA, the CDR3 is TGTGCTAGTCGAAGACAGGGGGAATTGCGGTCACCCCTCCACTTT.